This TCR beta chain was obtained from a study of blood T cells in healthy people across ages. Sample-barcoded 5' priming and a J-beta primer mix drove a second PCR of roughly 7 to 11 cycles. TCRdb used MiXCR to reprocess the 5' RACE reads, holding one entry per CDR3 protein. Among roughly 1.5 million distinct CDR3 sequences, roughly 43% were seen once, and the ten largest hold about 4%. This clonotype has ten or more counts. The receptor comes from a woman under 30 in good health. The sample consisted of blood.

The CDR3 coding sequence is TGTGCCAGCAGCCCCCGGGAGAAGTCCTACAATGAGCAGTTCTTC. Its translation: CASSPREKSYNEQFF. V is TRBV9 and J is TRBJ2-1; D might be TRBD2 (6 bases). V gave up 4 bases and J gave up 1 base, with 12 bases separating them. Per germline, CDR1 SGDLS and CDR2 YYNGEE. CDR3 length equals 15 residues.